The next 20 T cell receptor beta chains were all read from a single sample in a study of post-analysis software for immune sequencing data (dated by TCRdb to the mid-2010s). Their specific antigens are unknown. The library was built by means of PCR. Reads for this sample came from an Illumina HiSeq 2500. Unique molecular identifiers were incorporated into TCR beta cDNA libraries to reduce PCR and sequencing biases. TCRdb reworked the public reads: Q25 trimming with fastp, MiXCR clone assembly, productive beta chains retained. Rows with a matching CDR3 protein are joined into one entry that keeps the most common DNA and genes. The sample yields around 200,000 distinct CDR3 sequences; 29% were counted once. The ten largest clones take up 3% to 4% of the sample. The full study reports these points: Patients showed significantly higher frequencies than controls for 4 or 5 TRBV segments, among them TRBV5-6, TRBV5-1 and TRBV20-1.

Material for sequencing was blood. These receptors were taken from a girl aged 2-17 years with multiple sclerosis.

A note on this clonotype: The junction does not match germline at one end; this may be a read error. The chain links TRBV5-1 to TRBJ2-1; 10 bases agree with TRBD2. The germline CDR1 and CDR2 sequences are SGHRS and YFSETQ. The CDR3 is 14 residues long. The CDR3 DNA reads TGCACCAGCAGCTCCAGCGGGGGGGCATTTGAGCAGTTCTTC. It translates to CTSSSSGGAFEQFF.

V gene TRBV14 combines with J gene TRBJ2-3; D may be TRBD2 (6 bases). Germline lookup yields CDR1 SGHDN and CDR2 FVKESK. This CDR3 comprises 14 residues. Trimming removed 4 bases at V and 3 bases at J, with 11 bases between. The CDR3 nucleotides read TGTGCCAGCAGCCTCTACGGGGGTACAGATACGCAGTATTTT. Its translation is CASSLYGGTDTQYF. The full variable domain, with the rest looked up from reference TRBV14 and TRBJ2-3, is EAGVTQFPSHSVIEKGQTVTLRCDPISGHDNLYWYRRVMGKEIKFLLHFVKESKQDESGMPNNRFLAERTGGTYSTLKVQPAELEDSGVYFCASSLYGGTDTQYFGPGTRLTVL.

This clonotype was seen ten or more times. V usage is TRBV20-1 and J usage is TRBJ2-1; maybe TRBD1 (5 bases). V dropped 5 bases and J dropped 10 bases, with 12 bases sitting between them. Germline V gives CDR1 DFQATT, CDR2 SNEGSKA (reference sequence). This CDR3 has 11 amino acids. The CDR3 spells CSALRAEEQFF. The DNA of the CDR3 is TGCAGTGCTCTCAGGGCGGAGGAGCAGTTCTTC.

Concerning this clonotype: A much larger clone is a single base away; this may be a read error. The V and J genes are TRBV6-1 and TRBJ2-1, with D possibly TRBD1 on 5 matching bases. Trimming left V 8 bases short and J 13 bases short, with 30 bases between. This CDR3 has 16 residues. Germline-derived CDR1 and CDR2 are MNHNS and SASEGT. CDR3 residues: CASGGVRQFLQETQFF. The CDR3 nucleotides read TGTGCCAGCGGCGGCGTCAGACAGTTCCTCCAAGAGACCCAGTTCTTC.

The genes are TRBV5-5 and TRBJ1-6; D is unresolved. Germline CDR1 is SGHKS and CDR2 is YYEKEE (reference sequence). Between the trimmed V and J ends, which lost 7 bases and 0 bases, there was a span of 14 bases. The CDR3 contains 16 residues. The CDR3 protein is CASLFGVSSYNSPLHF. CDR3 sequence (DNA): TGTGCCAGCCTCTTCGGGGTGAGCTCCTATAATTCACCCCTCCACTTT.

This clonotype has a count of ten or more. J is TRBJ2-7 and V is TRBV20-1; no clear D gene. V was cut by 6 bases and J by 2 bases, with 14 bases left in between. Germline V gene sequence: CDR1 DFQATT, CDR2 SNEGSKA (reference sequence). This CDR3 contains 13 residues. The CDR3 DNA reads as TGCAGTGCCGAACGATCTCTACCCTACGAGCAGTACTTC. This gives the protein CSAERSLPYEQYF.

J is TRBJ2-3 and V is TRBV20-1; TRBD2 matches at 12 bases. Germline CDR1 is DFQATT and CDR2 is SNEGSKA (reference sequence). Trimming removed 1 base from V and 1 base from J; junction bases left unmatched: 12. The CDR3 covers 19 residues. The CDR3 nucleotides read TGCAGTGCTAGAGTCAGGATAGGACTAGCGGGGAGGGGCACAGATACGCAGTATTTT. Translation gives CSARVRIGLAGRGTDTQYF.

This chain links TRBV20-1 with TRBJ2-1; 9 bases are shared with TRBD2. V lost 1 base to trimming and J lost 5 bases; unmatched junction nucleotides: 9. The CDR3 has 16 residues. CDR1 is DFQATT and CDR2 is SNEGSKA in the germline V gene (reference sequence). The chain's CDR3 is CSARGGGRAGDNEQFF. The CDR3 DNA reads as TGCAGTGCTAGAGGAGGCGGGAGGGCGGGGGACAATGAGCAGTTCTTC.

V and J are TRBV6-1 and TRBJ1-5, with TRBD1 as a possible D gene (6 bases). CDR1 and CDR2 (germline): MNHNS, SASEGT. The length of the CDR3 is 14 residues. V was trimmed by 4 bases and J by 2 bases, leaving 9 bases between them. The CDR3 is CASSGRGGNQPQHF. The CDR3 DNA follows: TGTGCCAGCAGTGGTAGGGGGGGCAATCAGCCCCAGCATTTT.

This clonotype appeared a few times. The rearrangement links TRBV25-1 to TRBJ2-1; possible D gene TRBD2, 6 bases. Germline CDR1 MGHDK, CDR2 SYGVNS. CDR3 length: 16 amino acids. Trimming took 5 bases from V and 5 from J, leaving 19 bases between them. The CDR3 loop reads CASSNTGLPENNEQFF. CDR3 bases: TGTGCCAGCAGTAATACAGGACTACCCGAAAACAATGAGCAGTTCTTC.

This clonotype appeared a single time. This may be a read error: a much more frequent sequence differs by one nucleotide. The chain has TRBV5-1 and TRBJ2-1; 11 nucleotides agree with TRBD2. The DNA matches TRBJ2-7 better at its end, which makes the J call doubtful. The CDR3 sequence is 17 residues long. CDR1 SGHRS and CDR2 YFSETQ come from the germline V gene. CDR3 DNA sequence: TGCGCCAGCAGCTTGGTTGCTAGCGGGGGGCAAAACAATGAGCAGTACTTC. The encoded protein is CASSLVASGGQNNEQYF.

The chain has TRBV7-9 and TRBJ2-1; 8 nucleotides agree with TRBD1. Germline V gene data show CDR1 as SEHNR and CDR2 as FQNEAQ (reference sequence). This CDR3 has 14 residues. After removal of 2 bases from V and 9 bases from J, the junction contained 6 bases not matched to a gene. CDR3 residues: CASSLRTGPGEQFF. The CDR3 DNA is TGTGCCAGCAGCTTACGGACAGGGCCGGGTGAGCAGTTCTTC.

This clonotype was detected many times. The V gene is TRBV6-2 or TRBV6-3, the J gene TRBJ2-5; D unclear. From germline, CDR1 is MNHEY and CDR2 SVGEGT. This CDR3 is built from 15 residues. V lost 5 bases to trimming and J lost 1 base, with 14 bases between them. DNA of the CDR3: TGTGCCAGCAGTCGTAGACGTGGAACCCAAGAGACCCAGTACTTC. Translation: CASSRRRGTQETQYF.

CDR3 sequence: CASTLRQGPEAFF. The CDR3 bases are TGTGCCAGCACCCTAAGACAGGGCCCTGAAGCTTTCTTT. The chain recombines TRBV6-6 with TRBJ1-1; TRBD1 aligns across 7 bases. The CDR3 loop spans 13 amino acids. Germline V gene lookup returns CDR1 MNHNY and CDR2 SVGAGI (reference sequence). The V and J ends lost 7 bases and 6 bases, in that order; junction bases with no gene match: 8.

This clonotype was recorded at least ten times. One end of the junction varies from germline; a read error may be responsible. The V gene is TRBV7-7, the J gene TRBJ2-1; maybe TRBD2 (5 bases). CDR1 and CDR2 from the germline V gene are SSHAT and FNYEAQ (reference sequence). The CDR3 runs to 12 residues. CDR3 nucleotides: TGTGCTAGCAGCCGATTACGGGTTAGCGAGTTCTTC. Translation: CASSRLRVSEFF.

The chain couples TRBV20-1 to TRBJ2-1; D perhaps matches TRBD2 (6 bases). V was cut by 6 bases and J by 11 bases, with 17 bases left in between. Germline loops: CDR1 DFQATT, CDR2 SNEGSKA (reference sequence). CDR3 length: 12 amino acids. CDR3 sequence: CSATAWAGKQFF. The CDR3 nucleotides are TGCAGTGCCACAGCTTGGGCGGGGAAGCAGTTCTTC.

This clonotype occurred a few times. The CDR3 coding sequence is TGCAGTGCTCCGAGTGGGGCGAACACTGAAGCTTTCTTT. Amino acid sequence: CSAPSGANTEAFF. V and J are TRBV20-1 and TRBJ1-1; maybe TRBD1 (5 bases). This CDR3 has 13 amino acids. Germline V gene lookup returns CDR1 DFQATT and CDR2 SNEGSKA (reference sequence). The V and J ends lost 5 bases and 1 base respectively, with 11 bases between them.

This clonotype appeared many times. The J gene is TRBJ2-3, the V gene TRBV6-4; TRBD1 might be the D (5 bases). Germline loops: CDR1 MRHNA, CDR2 SNTAGT. Trimming stripped 3 bases from V and 4 bases from J, with 11 bases between. The CDR3 consists of 14 residues. CDR3 nucleotides: TGTGCCAGCAGTGAGAGGCAGGGCGCAGATACGCAGTATTTT. Its protein is CASSERQGADTQYF.

This clonotype has a handful of counts. This chain joins TRBV20-1 and TRBJ2-5, with unresolved D. The CDR3 length is 14 residues. Trimming took 3 bases from V and 1 from J, leaving 12 bases between them. Germline V lookup: CDR1 DFQATT, CDR2 SNEGSKA (reference sequence). As DNA, the CDR3 is TGCAGTGCTAGGACACCGGGTGCCCAAGAGACCCAGTACTTC. This codes for CSARTPGAQETQYF.

V gene TRBV5-1 combines with J gene TRBJ2-1; 8 positions match TRBD2. J was trimmed by 10 bases and V by 4 bases; bases with no gene match: 16. The CDR3 is 16 amino acids. Per germline, CDR1 SGHRS and CDR2 YFSETQ. CDR3 coding DNA: TGCGCCAGCAGCACGCCGGGGGGGGCTTCCCAACACGAGCAGTTCTTC. It encodes CASSTPGGASQHEQFF. Together with reference TRBV5-1 and TRBJ2-1, the CDR3 gives the full variable domain: KAGVTQTPRYLIKTRGQQVTLSCSPISGHRSVSWYQQTPGQGLQFLFEYFSETQRNKGNFPGRFSGRQFSNSRSEMNVSTLELGDSALYLCASSTPGGASQHEQFFGPGTRLTVL.